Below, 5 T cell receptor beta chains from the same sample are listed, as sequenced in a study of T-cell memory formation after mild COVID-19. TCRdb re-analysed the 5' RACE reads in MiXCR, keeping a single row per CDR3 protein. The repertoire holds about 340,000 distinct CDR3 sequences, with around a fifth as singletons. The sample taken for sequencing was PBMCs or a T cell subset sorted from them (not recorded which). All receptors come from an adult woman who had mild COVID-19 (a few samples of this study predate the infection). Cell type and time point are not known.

The CDR3 bases are TGCGCCAGCAGCCACGGGACAGTCTACGAGCAGTACTTC. Its translation is CASSHGTVYEQYF. This chain joins TRBV5-1 and TRBJ2-7; 7 positions agree with TRBD1. Germline V CDR1 and CDR2: SGHRS, YFSETQ. The J segment lost 3 bases and the V segment lost 4 bases, leaving 4 bases of the junction unmatched. The CDR3 is made up of 13 amino acids.

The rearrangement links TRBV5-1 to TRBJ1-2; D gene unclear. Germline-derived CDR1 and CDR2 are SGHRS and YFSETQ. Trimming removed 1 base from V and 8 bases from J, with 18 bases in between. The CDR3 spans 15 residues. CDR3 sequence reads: CASSLLGSPQWGYTF. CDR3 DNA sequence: TGCGCCAGCAGCTTGTTGGGGTCTCCCCAATGGGGCTACACCTTC.

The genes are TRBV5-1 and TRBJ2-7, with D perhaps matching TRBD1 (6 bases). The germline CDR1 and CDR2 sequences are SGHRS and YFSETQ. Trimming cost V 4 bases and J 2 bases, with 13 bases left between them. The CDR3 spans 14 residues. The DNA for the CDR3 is TGCGCCAGCAGCCCACAACAGGGCACCTACGAGCAGTACTTC. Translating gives CASSPQQGTYEQYF.

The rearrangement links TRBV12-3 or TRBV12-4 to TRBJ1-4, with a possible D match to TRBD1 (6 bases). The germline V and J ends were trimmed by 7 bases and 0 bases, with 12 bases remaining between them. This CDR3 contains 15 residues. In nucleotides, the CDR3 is TGTGCCAGCATTAGAGGGGGGACAACTAATGAAAAACTGTTTTTT. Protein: CASIRGGTTNEKLFF.

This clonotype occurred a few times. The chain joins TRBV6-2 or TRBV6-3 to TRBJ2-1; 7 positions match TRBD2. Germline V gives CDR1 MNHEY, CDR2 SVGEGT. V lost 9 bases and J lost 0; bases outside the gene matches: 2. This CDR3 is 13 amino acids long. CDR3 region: CARAGSSYNEQFF. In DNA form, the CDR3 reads TGTGCCAGAGCGGGGAGCTCCTACAATGAGCAGTTCTTC.